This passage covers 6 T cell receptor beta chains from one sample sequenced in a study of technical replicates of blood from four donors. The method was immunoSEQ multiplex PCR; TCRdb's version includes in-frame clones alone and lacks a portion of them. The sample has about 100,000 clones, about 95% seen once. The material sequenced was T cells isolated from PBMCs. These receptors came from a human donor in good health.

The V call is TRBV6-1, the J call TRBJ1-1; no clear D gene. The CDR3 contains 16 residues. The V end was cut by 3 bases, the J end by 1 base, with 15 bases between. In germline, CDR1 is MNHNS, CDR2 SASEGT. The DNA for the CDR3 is TGTGCCAGCAGTGAGGAGGACGGTTGGAGGAACACTGAAGCTTTCTTT. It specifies CASSEEDGWRNTEAFF.

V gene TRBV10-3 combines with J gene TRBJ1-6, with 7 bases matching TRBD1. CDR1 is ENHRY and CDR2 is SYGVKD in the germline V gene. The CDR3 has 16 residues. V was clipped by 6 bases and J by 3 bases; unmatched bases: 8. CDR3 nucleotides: TGTGCCATCAGGCGGAACGACAGGGACTATAATTCACCCCTCCACTTT. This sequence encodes CAIRRNDRDYNSPLHF.

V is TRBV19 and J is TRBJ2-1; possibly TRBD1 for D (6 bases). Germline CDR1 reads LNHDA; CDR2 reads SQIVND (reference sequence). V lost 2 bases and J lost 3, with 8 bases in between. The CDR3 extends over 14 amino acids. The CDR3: CASSIKQGYNEQFF. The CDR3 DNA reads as TGTGCCAGTAGTATAAAACAGGGCTACAATGAGCAGTTCTTC.

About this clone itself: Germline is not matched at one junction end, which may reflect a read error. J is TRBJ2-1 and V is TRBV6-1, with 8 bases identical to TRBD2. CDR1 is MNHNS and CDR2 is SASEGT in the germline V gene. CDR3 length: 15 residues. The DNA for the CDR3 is TGTGTCAGCAGTGAACCCGGTCGGGAGGGGAATGAGCAGTTCTTC. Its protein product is CVSSEPGREGNEQFF.

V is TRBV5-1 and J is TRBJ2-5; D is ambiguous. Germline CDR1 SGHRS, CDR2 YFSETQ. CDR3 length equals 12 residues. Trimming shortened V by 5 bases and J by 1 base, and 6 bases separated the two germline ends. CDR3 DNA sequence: TGCGCCAGCAGTCAATCCCAAGAGACCCAGTACTTC. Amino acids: CASSQSQETQYF.

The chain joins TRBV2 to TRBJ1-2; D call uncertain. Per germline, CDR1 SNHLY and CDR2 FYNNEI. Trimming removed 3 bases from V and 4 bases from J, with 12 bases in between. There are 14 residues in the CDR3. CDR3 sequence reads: CASSDGRLGYGYTF. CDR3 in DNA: TGTGCCAGCAGTGACGGTCGACTAGGCTATGGCTACACCTTC.